What follows are 18 T cell receptor beta chains derived from one specimen sequenced in a study of blood T cell repertoires in COVID-19. Libraries were prepared by immunoSEQ multiplex PCR; TCRdb keeps only in-frame clonotypes and omits some of them. The table shows 250,000 or so clones, with roughly 88% occurring only once. The source material was PBMCs or T cells enriched from blood (not recorded which). These receptors were collected from a woman in her thirties or forties who had been exposed to COVID-19.

This clone was counted a single time. The V and J genes are TRBV7-8 and TRBJ2-1; 7 bases are shared with TRBD2. Germline CDR1 SGHVS, CDR2 FQNEAQ. There are 16 residues in the CDR3. Trimming at V came to 2 bases and at J to 0 bases, leaving 4 bases not matched to a gene. The CDR3 nucleotides read TGTGCCAGCAGCTTACTCGGCGGGAGCTCCTACAATGAGCAGTTCTTC. It is translated as CASSLLGGSSYNEQFF.

The V and J genes are TRBV19 and TRBJ1-1, with D possibly TRBD1 on 5 matching bases. Trimming shortened V by 4 bases and J by 5 bases, and 14 bases separated the two germline ends. CDR1 is LNHDA and CDR2 is SQIVND in the germline V gene (reference sequence). The CDR3 has 14 residues. The CDR3 region is CASSTGLVGTEAFF. CDR3 bases: TGTGCCAGTAGTACGGGACTCGTTGGGACTGAAGCTTTCTTT.

The V call is TRBV25-1, the J call TRBJ2-6, with a weak D call TRBD1 (5 bases). Germline CDR1 is MGHDK and CDR2 is SYGVNS. V was cut by 1 base and J by 4 bases, with 11 bases left in between. This CDR3 is 16 amino acids long. The CDR3 nucleotides are TGTGCCAGCAGTGAATTTGGACATTCCGGGGCCAACGTCCTGACTTTC. Protein sequence: CASSEFGHSGANVLTF.

The CDR3 region has the DNA TGCGCCAGCAGCCAGGGGGGACTAGCACGAGAGACCCAGTACTTC. This translates into CASSQGGLARETQYF. The chain links TRBV4-1 to TRBJ2-5; 9 bases match TRBD2. This CDR3 comprises 15 residues. J lost 4 bases, V lost 3 bases, and 6 bases had no gene match. Germline-derived CDR1 and CDR2 are MGHRA and YSYEKL.

The V call is TRBV3-1 (or the pseudogene TRBV3-2), the J call TRBJ1-4; TRBD1 agrees at 9 bases. Germline assignment: CDR1 LGHDT and CDR2 YNNKEL (reference sequence). CDR3 size: 17 residues. J gave up 3 bases and V 3 bases, and 8 bases lay outside the gene matches. This chain's CDR3 is CASSHRDRASANEKLFF. In DNA form, the CDR3 reads TGTGCCAGCAGCCACAGGGACAGGGCTTCAGCTAATGAAAAACTGTTTTTT.

This clone was found once. The rearrangement uses TRBV5-1 and TRBJ2-4; the match to TRBD1 covers 7 bases. The CDR3 has 15 residues. With V trimmed by 4 bases and J by 8 bases, 12 bases remained unmatched. Germline V gene lookup returns CDR1 SGHRS and CDR2 YFSETQ. This CDR3 reads CASSKTGSPEDIQYF. Here the CDR3 DNA reads TGCGCCAGCAGCAAGACAGGGAGCCCCGAGGACATTCAGTACTTC.

The chain uses TRBV7-3 and TRBJ2-5; D not certain. Between the trimmed V and J ends, which lost 4 bases and 5 bases, there was a span of 11 bases. In germline, CDR1 is SGHTA, CDR2 FQGTGA. The CDR3 runs 13 residues. The CDR3 protein is CASSSYLGETQYF. The CDR3 DNA sequence: TGTGCCAGCAGCTCCTACCTCGGGGAGACCCAGTACTTC.

The genes are TRBV19 and TRBJ1-2; 7 nucleotides agree with TRBD1. The CDR3 totals 13 residues. Germline assignment: CDR1 LNHDA and CDR2 SQIVND (reference sequence). V lost 7 bases to trimming and J lost 4 bases; unmatched junction nucleotides: 6. CDR3 sequence reads: CASTPTGSYGYTF. CDR3 DNA sequence: TGTGCCAGTACCCCGACAGGGAGCTATGGCTACACCTTC.

The V and J genes are TRBV18 and TRBJ1-5, with D hard to call. V lost 1 base, J lost 0 bases, and 7 bases lay in between. This CDR3 contains 15 residues. Germline lookup yields CDR1 KGHSH and CDR2 LQKENI. CDR3 nucleotides: TGTGCCAGCTCACCACGTGAGAATAGCAATCAGCCCCAGCATTTT. It translates to CASSPRENSNQPQHF.

DNA of the CDR3: TGTGCCAGCAGTTTATGGACAGGGGGTTTTATTGGGACCCAGTACTTC. As protein: CASSLWTGGFIGTQYF. This rearrangement joins TRBV27 to TRBJ2-5; 10 nucleotides line up with TRBD1. The CDR3 runs 16 residues. Germline trimming cut 1 base from V and 7 bases from J; bases unmatched to any gene: 9. Germline CDR1 and CDR2: MNHEY and SMNVEV (reference sequence).

The chain combines TRBV30 with TRBJ1-4; D might be TRBD1 (5 bases). The CDR3 loop spans 16 amino acids. V was trimmed by 1 base and J by 3 bases, leaving 15 bases between them. Per germline, CDR1 GTSNPN and CDR2 SVGIG (reference sequence). CDR3 residues: CAWSDRYRGANEKLFF. In nucleotides, the CDR3 is TGTGCCTGGAGTGACCGCTATAGGGGTGCTAATGAAAAACTGTTTTTT.

The chain recombines TRBV27 with TRBJ2-7, with 10 bases fitting TRBD2. Germline V gives CDR1 MNHEY, CDR2 SMNVEV (reference sequence). After removal of 4 bases from V and 0 bases from J, the junction contained 3 bases not matched to a gene. The CDR3 has 15 residues. The CDR3 nucleotides read TGTGCCAGCAGTTATAGCGGGAGGCACTCCTACGAGCAGTACGTC. Translated, it gives CASSYSGRHSYEQYV.

This chain connects TRBV19 to TRBJ1-2; D is undetermined. Germline CDR1 LNHDA, CDR2 SQIVND (reference sequence). The CDR3 is 15 residues long. The V end was cut by 5 bases, the J end by 0 bases, with 13 bases between. Here the CDR3 DNA reads TGTGCCAGTAGTGTCACGGCAACTACTAACTATGGCTACACCTTC. As protein: CASSVTATTNYGYTF.

V and J are TRBV19 and TRBJ2-1; TRBD1 matches at 9 bases. CDR3 length: 15 amino acids. The V and J ends lost 3 bases and 4 bases, in that order; junction bases with no gene match: 4. Germline values: CDR1 LNHDA, CDR2 SQIVND (reference sequence). The CDR3 sequence is CASSMPGQGYNEQFF. CDR3 sequence (DNA): TGTGCCAGTAGTATGCCAGGACAGGGGTACAATGAGCAGTTCTTC.

This rearrangement joins TRBV18 to TRBJ1-1; 9 bases match TRBD1. Germline trimming cut 1 base from V and 1 base from J; bases unmatched to any gene: 1. CDR3 length: 15 amino acids. CDR1 and CDR2 (germline): KGHSH, LQKENI. The CDR3 sequence: CASSPQTGGNTEAFF. The CDR3, as DNA: TGTGCCAGCTCACCACAGACAGGGGGGAACACTGAAGCTTTCTTT.

This chain uses TRBV5-6 with TRBJ1-5; the D is unclear. The CDR3 is 18 amino acids. CDR1 and CDR2 (germline): SGHDT, YYEEEE. V lost 4 bases to trimming and J lost 0 bases, with 20 bases between them. This chain's CDR3 is CASSLGLLSTYSNQPQHF. The CDR3, as DNA: TGTGCCAGCAGCCTTGGACTACTCTCAACCTATAGCAATCAGCCCCAGCATTTT. Variable domain in full (rest from reference TRBV5-6 and TRBJ1-5): DAGVTQSPTHLIKTRGQQVTLRCSPKSGHDTVSWYQQALGQGPQFIFQYYEEEERQRGNFPDRFSGHQFPNYSSELNVNALLLGDSALYLCASSLGLLSTYSNQPQHFGDGTRLSIL.

The CDR3, as DNA: TGTGCCAGCAGCTTAGGCGGATACTCTGGAAACACCATATATTTT. It is translated as CASSLGGYSGNTIYF. The chain recombines TRBV7-2 with TRBJ1-3; D call uncertain. This CDR3 has 15 amino acids. The V end lost 1 base, the J end lost 0 bases, and 7 bases lay between the germline ends. Germline CDR1 and CDR2: SGHTA and FQGNSA.

This clone came up once. V gene TRBV18 combines with J gene TRBJ1-3, with TRBD1 matching 7 bases. The CDR3 consists of 16 residues. The germline V gene has CDR1 KGHSH and CDR2 LQKENI. The ends lost 2 bases at V and 3 bases at J; junction bases unmatched: 7. Here the CDR3 reads CASSPGLQGIGNTIYF. CDR3 nucleotide sequence: TGTGCCAGCTCACCAGGTTTACAGGGGATTGGAAACACCATATATTTT.